The rows below give T cell receptor beta chains drawn from one sample of a study of CD8+ T cells in alopecia areata. TCRdb's copy holds only in-frame clones and misses some; the assay was immunoSEQ multiplex PCR. Of about 140,000 clones in the sample, roughly four fifths are singletons; the top ten hold roughly 25%. This sample comprised CD8+ T cells sorted from blood, obtained at week 4, from a patient treated with tofacitinib. These receptors were taken from a human donor with alopecia areata. Each CDR3 is given with its conserved first and last residue. Fields, in order: J gene, V gene, clone size, D gene, CDR3 protein, CDR3 DNA. The D gene is left open where the match is weak. Only some rows state a clone size, as once, few, many or a class for expanded clones.

>TRBJ1-1|TRBV6-5|-|-
CASSSGANTEAFF
TGTGCCAGCAGTTCCGGGGCGAACACTGAAGCTTTCTTT
>TRBJ1-2|TRBV5-1|-|-
CASSLGRNYGYTF
TGCGCCAGCAGCTTGGGACGGAACTATGGCTACACCTTC
>TRBJ2-3|TRBV2|-|TRBD2
CASSEWVAGGTDTQYF
TGTGCCAGCAGTGAATGGGTAGCGGGGGGCACAGATACGCAGTATTTT
>TRBJ2-2|TRBV27|-|-
CASSPYTGELFF
TGTGCCAGCAGTCCGTACACCGGGGAGCTGTTTTTT
>TRBJ1-3|TRBV4-1|-|TRBD1
CASSQVRQGNTIYF
TGCGCCAGCAGCCAAGTTCGACAGGGGAACACCATATATTTT
>TRBJ1-5|TRBV30|once|-
CAWSSGAGQPQHF
TGTGCCTGGAGTTCTGGGGCAGGTCAGCCCCAGCATTTT
>TRBJ1-6|TRBV4-2|-|-
CASSIYGGVNSPLHF
TGTGCCAGCAGCATTTACGGGGGGGTTAATTCACCCCTCCACTTT
>TRBJ2-5|TRBV7-8|-|-
CASSLDASQETQYF
TGTGCCAGCAGCTTAGATGCGTCCCAAGAGACCCAGTACTTC
>TRBJ2-7|TRBV11-2|-|TRBD2
CASSSTSGGAYEQYF
TGTGCCAGCAGCTCAACTAGCGGGGGCGCCTACGAGCAGTACTTC
>TRBJ2-2|TRBV15|-|-
CATSSTSEAGELFF
TGTGCCACCAGCAGTACGTCTGAGGCCGGGGAGCTGTTTTTT
>TRBJ1-6|TRBV27|-|-
CASSPKQGSPLHF
TGTGCCAGCAGTCCGAAACAGGGATCACCCCTCCACTTT
>TRBJ1-1|TRBV6-5|-|-
CASSFEDLGGTEAFF
TGTGCCAGCAGCTTTGAGGATCTGGGGGGCACTGAAGCTTTCTTT
>TRBJ2-7|TRBV5-6|once|-
CASSSSTGTLPREQYF
TGTGCCAGCAGCTCCTCCACCGGGACTCTACCGCGGGAGCAGTACTTC
>TRBJ2-1|TRBV5-1|-|-
CASSLALAGLINEQFF
TGCGCCAGCAGCTTGGCTCTCGCTGGCTTAATCAATGAGCAGTTCTTC
>TRBJ2-7|TRBV27|-|-
CASSLSYSSSYEQYF
TGTGCCAGCAGTTTATCGTACAGCTCCTCCTACGAGCAGTACTTC
>TRBJ2-1|TRBV2|-|-
CASRGGGTSYNEQFF
TGTGCCAGCAGGGGCGGCGGCACCTCCTACAATGAGCAGTTCTTC
>TRBJ2-7|TRBV7-9|-|-
CASSFDGFSEQYF
TGTGCCAGCAGCTTTGACGGCTTTAGCGAGCAGTACTTC
>TRBJ2-3|TRBV5-1|-|-
CASSLGVSGSTDTQYF
TGCGCCAGCAGCTTGGGTGTCAGCGGGAGCACAGATACGCAGTATTTT
>TRBJ2-7|TRBV13|-|-
CASSLGRTDYEQYF
TGTGCCAGCAGCTTAGGGAGGACAGACTACGAGCAGTACTTC
>TRBJ1-6|TRBV30|-|-
CASPRDGGSYNSPLHF
TGTGCCTCCCCCCGGGACGGAGGCTCCTATAATTCACCCCTCCACTTT
>TRBJ1-1|TRBV7-6|-|-
CASSLEGESNTEAFF
TGTGCCAGCAGCTTAGAAGGGGAATCGAACACTGAAGCTTTCTTT
>TRBJ2-1|TRBV7-9|-|TRBD2
CASSYAGGSYNEQFF
TGTGCCAGCAGCTACGCGGGGGGCTCCTACAATGAGCAGTTCTTC
>TRBJ1-5|TRBV6-1|-|-
CASSDLGGYQPQHF
TGTGCCAGCAGCGACCTGGGGGGGTATCAGCCCCAGCATTTT
>TRBJ1-5|TRBV7-9|-|TRBD1
CASSLVQGGHEPQHF
TGTGCCAGCAGCTTAGTACAGGGGGGCCATGAGCCCCAGCATTTT
>TRBJ2-2|TRBV4-1|-|-
CASSQAYQGTGELFF
TGCGCCAGCAGCCAAGCGTACCAGGGTACCGGGGAGCTGTTTTTT
>TRBJ2-7|TRBV15|-|-
CATSRPGTTYEQYF
TGTGCCACCAGCAGACCCGGGACAACCTACGAGCAGTACTTC
>TRBJ1-5|TRBV7-9|-|-
CASSLEVGQPQHF
TGTGCCAGCAGCTTAGAGGTGGGACAGCCCCAGCATTTT
>TRBJ2-1|TRBV6-5|-|-
CASSYGPREQFF
TGTGCCAGCAGTTACGGTCCGCGAGAGCAGTTCTTC
>TRBJ2-5|TRBV7-7|-|-
CASSFGETQYF
TGTGCTAGCAGCTTTGGGGAGACCCAGTACTTC
>TRBJ2-7|TRBV7-9|few|-
CASSLPGSEQYF
TGTGCCAGCAGCTTACCGGGGAGCGAGCAGTACTTC
>TRBJ2-7|TRBV4-3|-|-
CASSRGAPGVGEQYF
TGCGCCAGCAGCCGAGGCGCACCAGGCGTCGGCGAGCAGTACTTC
>TRBJ2-6|TRBV4-3|-|TRBD1
CASSLDRAGANVLTF
TGCGCCAGCAGCCTGGACAGGGCTGGGGCCAACGTCCTGACTTTC
>TRBJ2-3|TRBV19|few|-
CASSPAVSTDTQYF
TGTGCCAGCTCACCCGCAGTTAGCACAGATACGCAGTATTTT
>TRBJ2-3|TRBV7-7|few|-
CASSLNLQDTQYF
TGTGCTAGCAGCTTAAACTTACAAGATACGCAGTATTTT
>TRBJ2-7|TRBV23-1|-|-
CASSQDAGRPYEQYF
TGCGCCAGCAGTCAGGACGCCGGGCGTCCCTACGAGCAGTACTTC
>TRBJ2-7|TRBV19|-|-
CASSSTDSPSYEQYF
TGTGCCAGTAGTTCGACTGACTCACCCTCCTACGAGCAGTACTTC
>TRBJ2-7|TRBV18|-|TRBD2
CASSPQAGEAYEQYF
TGTGCCAGCTCACCCCAAGCGGGGGAGGCGTACGAGCAGTACTTC
>TRBJ2-3|TRBV5-4|-|TRBD2
CASSLSGGLADTQYF
TGTGCCAGCAGCTTGTCGGGGGGGCTTGCAGATACGCAGTATTTT
>TRBJ1-2|TRBV14|-|-
CASSQGPYGYTF
TGTGCCAGCAGCCAAGGCCCGTATGGCTACACCTTC
>TRBJ2-1|TRBV29-1|-|TRBD1
CSVDGQAATSYNEQFF
TGCAGCGTTGATGGACAGGCGGCAACCTCCTACAATGAGCAGTTCTTC
>TRBJ2-7|TRBV7-9|-|TRBD1
CASSSSTGFADEQYF
TGTGCCAGCAGCTCATCGACAGGGTTCGCGGACGAGCAGTACTTC
>TRBJ2-3|TRBV13|-|-
CASSLEQIDTQYF
TGTGCCAGCAGCTTAGAACAGATAGATACGCAGTATTTT
>TRBJ2-7|TRBV5-4|-|-
CASSLAGGVEEQYF
TGTGCCAGCAGCTTGGCCGGAGGGGTAGAGGAGCAGTACTTC
>TRBJ1-1|TRBV7-9|-|TRBD1
CASSPGTGRNTEAFF
TGTGCCAGCAGCCCCGGGACAGGGAGGAACACTGAAGCTTTCTTT
>TRBJ1-2|TRBV19|-|TRBD1
CASKTGGNYGYTF
TGTGCCAGTAAGACAGGGGGAAACTATGGCTACACCTTC
>TRBJ2-7|TRBV11-2|-|-
CASSPTDYEQYF
TGTGCCAGCAGCCCGACAGACTACGAGCAGTACTTC
>TRBJ2-1|TRBV7-9|-|TRBD2
CASRHLTSGGAWYNEQFF
TGTGCCAGCCGACACCTGACTAGCGGGGGGGCCTGGTACAATGAGCAGTTCTTC
>TRBJ2-5|TRBV2|once|TRBD2
CASLHETLAGLGETQYF
TGTGCCAGCCTACACGAGACCCTAGCGGGGCTGGGGGAGACCCAGTACTTC